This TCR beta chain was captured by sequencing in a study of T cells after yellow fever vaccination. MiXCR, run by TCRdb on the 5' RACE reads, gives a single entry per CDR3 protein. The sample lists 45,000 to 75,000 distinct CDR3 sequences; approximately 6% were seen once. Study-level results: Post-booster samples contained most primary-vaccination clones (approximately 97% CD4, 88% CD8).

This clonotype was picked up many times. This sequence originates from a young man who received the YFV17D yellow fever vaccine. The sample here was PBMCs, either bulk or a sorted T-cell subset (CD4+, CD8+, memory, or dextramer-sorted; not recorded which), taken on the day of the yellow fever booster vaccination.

The CDR3 loop is CASSPWTAALAKNIQYF. In DNA form, the CDR3 reads TGTGCCAGCAGTCCGTGGACGGCTGCTTTAGCCAAAAACATTCAGTACTTC. The chain carries TRBV27 and TRBJ2-4, with D hard to call. The CDR3 has 17 residues. V lost 5 bases and J lost 0, with 17 bases in between. Per germline, CDR1 MNHEY and CDR2 SMNVEV (reference sequence).